This T cell receptor (beta chain) was sequenced for a study of blood T cells in healthy people across ages. Regarding the study as a whole: Donor CMV infection status was unknown, possibly confounding age-related changes in expanded clonotypes.

The sample holds a few counts of this clonotype. Antigen: not known. Total RNA amounts of at least 6 micrograms were extracted per sample. A second roughly 7 to 11 cycle PCR used barcoded and J-beta primers. Each cDNA was tagged by a template-switch adaptor containing 12 random nucleotides. TCRdb used MiXCR to reprocess the 5' RACE reads, holding one entry per CDR3 protein. This sample has around 900,000 distinct CDR3 sequences, with around 28% found just once. Trimming took 5 bases from V and 5 from J, leaving 10 bases between them. The germline V gene encodes CDR1 SGHTA and CDR2 FQGNSA. The CDR3 consists of 13 residues.

The sequenced material came from blood. This TCR was recovered from a woman older than 75 in good health. The chain links TRBV7-2 to TRBJ1-3, with a weak D call TRBD1 (5 bases). The CDR3 nucleotides are TGTGCCAGCAGCGATGGGGCTAGAAACACCATATATTTT. This sequence encodes CASSDGARNTIYF.